The following is a TCR beta chain sequence with its context. The sample is drawn from a study of blood T cell repertoires in COVID-19. At the level of the study: Donors in the United States, Italy and Spain gave samples during acute or convalescent COVID-19. In each case, the material was cDNA or gDNA derived from T cells, B-cell-depleted T cells, or PBMCs.

Patients from Seattle were sampled longitudinally, starting during active infection. V lost 4 bases, J lost 4 bases, and 8 bases lay in between. This CDR3 is built from 12 residues. The germline CDR1 and CDR2 sequences are SGHTS and YDEGEE. Per the study methods: By means of reference gene primer amplification, nucleated cell counts were estimated. Repertoires were generated with immunoSEQ multiplex PCR, while TCRdb's copy carries only in-frame clones and drops some. V and J calls and clone size come straight from that table; D and trimming were deduced from the DNA. The table includes hundreds of thousands of clones, 90% detected once.

V gene TRBV5-8 combines with J gene TRBJ1-1; D remains unclear. This sequence was found in a woman aged 40 to 49 with COVID-19, enrolled during active disease. Source material: peripheral blood. CDR3 sequence (DNA): TGTGCCAGCAGCCTCATCGGCACTGAAGCTTTCTTT. Translating gives CASSLIGTEAFF.